These T cell receptor beta chains were read from a single sample in a study of technical replicates of blood from several donors. Sequenced by immunoSEQ multiplex PCR; TCRdb stores in-frame clones only, minus some. The data contain about 75,000 clones, approximately 96% of them singletons. The sequencing input was T cells isolated from PBMCs. The origin of the receptors is a human donor in good health. Each CDR3 is given with its conserved first and last residue. Each record gives: CDR3 DNA, CDR3 protein, clone size, CDR3 length, J gene, V gene, D gene. The D gene is left open where the match is weak. Size is stated for part of the rows, as once, few or many counts, or as a class when the clone is expanded.

DNA: TGTGCCAGTAGTAAGGGGGCAAGCCATGAGCAGTTCTTC; CDR3: CASSKGASHEQFF; size: NA; length: 13; J: TRBJ2-1; V: TRBV19; D: TRBD1
DNA: TGTGCCAGCAGCCCACGGGGACAGGGATTGATCACTGAAGCTTTCTTT; CDR3: CASSPRGQGLITEAFF; size: NA; length: 16; J: TRBJ1-1; V: TRBV7-9; D: TRBD1
DNA: TGTGCCAGCAGCTTTCCGGGACAAGTCGGTGAGCAGTTCTTC; CDR3: CASSFPGQVGEQFF; size: NA; length: 14; J: TRBJ2-1; V: TRBV11-3; D: NA
DNA: TGTGCCAGCAGCACTCATGACACAGATACGCAGTATTTT; CDR3: CASSTHDTDTQYF; size: NA; length: 13; J: TRBJ2-3; V: TRBV11-3; D: NA
DNA: TGTGCCAGCATCTCTGGGGCAAATGGCTACACCTTC; CDR3: CASISGANGYTF; size: NA; length: 12; J: TRBJ1-2; V: TRBV6-1; D: NA
DNA: TGTGCCAGCAGCAACAGGGCAACAGATACGCAGTATTTT; CDR3: CASSNRATDTQYF; size: NA; length: 13; J: TRBJ2-3; V: TRBV7-2; D: NA
DNA: TGTGCCAGCAGCCCCTATTCTAATTCACCCCTCCACTTT; CDR3: CASSPYSNSPLHF; size: NA; length: 13; J: TRBJ1-6; V: TRBV11-1; D: NA
DNA: TGTGCCATCAGTGTTGGGGAGGTCACTGAAGCTTTCTTT; CDR3: CAISVGEVTEAFF; size: few; length: 13; J: TRBJ1-1; V: TRBV10-3; D: NA
DNA: TGTGCCAGCAGCGTAGGAGGGTTCGCCTACGAGCAGTACTTC; CDR3: CASSVGGFAYEQYF; size: NA; length: 14; J: TRBJ2-7; V: TRBV9; D: NA
DNA: TGTGCCAGCAGCCAAGGGTGGGGGCTCCCCGGGGAGCTGTTTTTT; CDR3: CASSQGWGLPGELFF; size: NA; length: 15; J: TRBJ2-2; V: TRBV14; D: NA
DNA: TGTGCCAGCCAGGTCCGAGTGGGCAATCAGCCCCAGCATTTT; CDR3: CASQVRVGNQPQHF; size: NA; length: 14; J: TRBJ1-5; V: TRBV19; D: NA
DNA: TGTGCCTGGAGCCCAGACTTTAATTCACCCCTCCACTTT; CDR3: CAWSPDFNSPLHF; size: NA; length: 13; J: TRBJ1-6; V: TRBV30; D: NA
DNA: TGTGCCAGCAGCAGACAGAACTACGAGCAGTACTTC; CDR3: CASSRQNYEQYF; size: NA; length: 12; J: TRBJ2-7; V: TRBV2; D: NA
DNA: TGCAGCGTTGGTCGATTGGCGGACAACGAGCAGTACTTC; CDR3: CSVGRLADNEQYF; size: once; length: 13; J: TRBJ2-7; V: TRBV29-1; D: NA
DNA: TGTGCCAGCAGCTTGTCGGCGGGAGGTACAGATACGCAGTATTTT; CDR3: CASSLSAGGTDTQYF; size: NA; length: 15; J: TRBJ2-3; V: TRBV13; D: TRBD2
DNA: TGTGCCAGCAGCGTACGCACTATAGCGGGGGAGACAGAGACCCAGTACTTC; CDR3: CASSVRTIAGETETQYF; size: NA; length: 17; J: TRBJ2-5; V: TRBV5-4; D: TRBD2
DNA: TGTGCCAGCAGTGAAACCCGGATAGGGGTCGTGCGTGGCTACACCTTC; CDR3: CASSETRIGVVRGYTF; size: NA; length: 16; J: TRBJ1-2; V: TRBV6-4; D: NA
DNA: TGTGCCAGCAGAGGGGGACTAGCGGCTACCAATGAGCAGTTCTTC; CDR3: CASRGGLAATNEQFF; size: NA; length: 15; J: TRBJ2-1; V: TRBV5-4; D: TRBD2
DNA: TGTGCCAGCAGGGATGGACAGGGTAAGTGGCCCCAGCATTTT; CDR3: CASRDGQGKWPQHF; size: NA; length: 14; J: TRBJ1-5; V: TRBV6-1; D: TRBD1
DNA: TGTGCCAGCAGCTTGAACGACAGGCGACCCCTCCACTTT; CDR3: CASSLNDRRPLHF; size: NA; length: 13; J: TRBJ1-6; V: TRBV5-6; D: NA
DNA: TGTGCCAGCAGTGAAAACGGCGGGGGCACCGGGGAGCTGTTTTTT; CDR3: CASSENGGGTGELFF; size: NA; length: 15; J: TRBJ2-2; V: TRBV6-1; D: TRBD2
DNA: TGTGCCAGCCGTATGAGGCAAAGCAATCAGCCCCAGCATTTT; CDR3: CASRMRQSNQPQHF; size: once; length: 14; J: TRBJ1-5; V: TRBV2; D: NA
DNA: TGTGCCAGCAGCCTTTTAGGGGCCGGGGAGCTGTTTTTT; CDR3: CASSLLGAGELFF; size: NA; length: 13; J: TRBJ2-2; V: TRBV13; D: NA
DNA: TGTGCCAGCAGCTTATATGGAGTCGCCGAAGCTTTCTTT; CDR3: CASSLYGVAEAFF; size: NA; length: 13; J: TRBJ1-1; V: TRBV7-6; D: NA
DNA: TGTGCCAGCAGCTTATCTCCGGGGTCACCCCTCCACTTT; CDR3: CASSLSPGSPLHF; size: NA; length: 13; J: TRBJ1-6; V: TRBV11-2; D: NA
DNA: TGTGCCAGCAGCTTAGCGGACGAGCAGTACTTC; CDR3: CASSLADEQYF; size: NA; length: 11; J: TRBJ2-7; V: TRBV11-3; D: NA
DNA: TGTGCCAGCAGCTTTCACAGGGGAAGTACAGATACGCAGTATTTT; CDR3: CASSFHRGSTDTQYF; size: NA; length: 15; J: TRBJ2-3; V: TRBV5-4; D: TRBD1
DNA: TGTGCCAGCAGCTTAAGTCAGGGCTACGAGCAGTACTTC; CDR3: CASSLSQGYEQYF; size: NA; length: 13; J: TRBJ2-7; V: TRBV7-2; D: NA
DNA: TGCGCCAGCAGCTTTGGACAGATGCCGGAGCTTGGGACCCAGTACTTC; CDR3: CASSFGQMPELGTQYF; size: once; length: 16; J: TRBJ2-5; V: TRBV5-1; D: NA
DNA: TGTGCCAGCAGTTCAATTGGACAGGGCTACGAGCAGTACTTC; CDR3: CASSSIGQGYEQYF; size: NA; length: 14; J: TRBJ2-7; V: TRBV27; D: TRBD1
DNA: TGTGCCAGCAGCCGAGGACAGGGGGACTCCTACGAGCAGTACTTC; CDR3: CASSRGQGDSYEQYF; size: once; length: 15; J: TRBJ2-7; V: TRBV11-2; D: TRBD1
DNA: TGTGCCAGCAGCTTAGGGACTAGCGGGAGTGAGACCCAGTACTTC; CDR3: CASSLGTSGSETQYF; size: NA; length: 15; J: TRBJ2-5; V: TRBV7-6; D: TRBD2
DNA: TGTGCCAGCAGCTTAGCGTGGGGACTCTCCTACAATGAGCAGTTCTTC; CDR3: CASSLAWGLSYNEQFF; size: NA; length: 16; J: TRBJ2-1; V: TRBV7-9; D: NA
DNA: TGTGCCAGTAGTATATTTAAGCCGAATGGCTACACCTTC; CDR3: CASSIFKPNGYTF; size: NA; length: 13; J: TRBJ1-2; V: TRBV19; D: NA
DNA: TGTGCCAGCAGGCTCGACTCCGGGACTAACGGGGAGACCCAGTACTTC; CDR3: CASRLDSGTNGETQYF; size: NA; length: 16; J: TRBJ2-5; V: TRBV2; D: TRBD2
DNA: TGTGCCAGCTCACCACGGGGACAAAGGAGTGAAAAACTGTTTTTT; CDR3: CASSPRGQRSEKLFF; size: once; length: 15; J: TRBJ1-4; V: TRBV18; D: NA
DNA: TGCGCCAGCAGCTTGGGTCTCGCCCAGGGGGAGACCCAGTACTTC; CDR3: CASSLGLAQGETQYF; size: NA; length: 15; J: TRBJ2-5; V: TRBV5-1; D: NA
DNA: TGTGCCAGCAGCTCCCTGGGAGCTGAAGCTTTCTTT; CDR3: CASSSLGAEAFF; size: NA; length: 12; J: TRBJ1-1; V: TRBV13; D: NA
DNA: TGTGCCAGCAGTGTTTCCGGAGGGGATGGCCACGAGCAGTACTTC; CDR3: CASSVSGGDGHEQYF; size: NA; length: 15; J: TRBJ2-7; V: TRBV6-1; D: NA
DNA: TGTGCCAGCTCACCACCTATTCGGAACGGGGAAAAACTGTTTTTT; CDR3: CASSPPIRNGEKLFF; size: NA; length: 15; J: TRBJ1-4; V: TRBV18; D: NA
DNA: TGTGCCAGCACCATATGGGTGTCTAGCGGGACCGGGGAGCTGTTTTTT; CDR3: CASTIWVSSGTGELFF; size: NA; length: 16; J: TRBJ2-2; V: TRBV5-4; D: TRBD2
DNA: TGTGCCAGCACGGCGGGAAGCACAGATACGCAGTATTTT; CDR3: CASTAGSTDTQYF; size: NA; length: 13; J: TRBJ2-3; V: TRBV2; D: NA
DNA: TGTGCCAGCAGTGAGCGGGTCAACGAGCAGTACTTC; CDR3: CASSERVNEQYF; size: once; length: 12; J: TRBJ2-7; V: TRBV28; D: NA
DNA: TGTGCCAGCAGTTTCTCCGACAGGTCGATGGCTTTCTTT; CDR3: CASSFSDRSMAFF; size: once; length: 13; J: TRBJ1-1; V: TRBV27; D: NA
DNA: TGTGCCAGCAGCTGGCTCTCGCCTAGCGGGTACCACAATGAGCAGTTCTTC; CDR3: CASSWLSPSGYHNEQFF; size: NA; length: 17; J: TRBJ2-1; V: TRBV5-6; D: TRBD2
DNA: TGTGCCAGCAGTTACTCAAAAAATAGCAATGAAAAACTGTTTTTT; CDR3: CASSYSKNSNEKLFF; size: NA; length: 15; J: TRBJ1-4; V: TRBV6-5; D: NA
DNA: TGCGCCAGCCAACCGGGGGGGGATGCCCCCTACGAGCAGTACTTC; CDR3: CASQPGGDAPYEQYF; size: once; length: 15; J: TRBJ2-7; V: TRBV4-1; D: TRBD2
DNA: TGCGCCAGCAGAGAGGACAGTTACTATGGCTACACCTTC; CDR3: CASREDSYYGYTF; size: NA; length: 13; J: TRBJ1-2; V: TRBV5-1; D: NA
DNA: TGTGCCAGCACTAGGGGGGGGAAACTGTTTTTT; CDR3: CASTRGGKLFF; size: NA; length: 11; J: TRBJ1-4; V: TRBV6-1; D: NA
DNA: TGCGCCAGCAGCTTGAACGAGGGAAACTCTGGGGCCAACGTCCTGACTTTC; CDR3: CASSLNEGNSGANVLTF; size: NA; length: 17; J: TRBJ2-6; V: TRBV5-1; D: NA
DNA: TGTGCCAGCCAGACAGTTACGGGCACTGAAGCTTTCTTT; CDR3: CASQTVTGTEAFF; size: once; length: 13; J: TRBJ1-1; V: TRBV2; D: NA
DNA: TGTGCCAGCAGCAAAGATTCTATCTTGACAGTACGCTCTGGGGCCAACGTCCTGACTTTC; CDR3: CASSKDSILTVRSGANVLTF; size: once; length: 20; J: TRBJ2-6; V: TRBV21-1; D: NA